This entry concerns a single T cell receptor beta chain. This sample was included in a study of shared clonotypes between healthy human individuals. TCRdb's copy holds only in-frame clones and misses some; the assay was immunoSEQ multiplex PCR. The profile shows 550,000 to 700,000 clones, about three quarters of them singletons. The trim removed 2 bases at V and 4 bases at J, leaving 12 bases unmatched. The CDR3 covers 17 residues. Germline-derived CDR1 and CDR2 are MNHNS and SASEGT. This TCR was recovered from a woman aged 30 to 39 in good health. Material: memory CD4+ T cells sorted from blood. Indicated subset: CD45RA-negative fraction. The V gene is TRBV6-1, the J gene TRBJ2-5, with 8 bases lining up with TRBD2. The CDR3, as DNA: TGTGCCAGCAGTGAAATGAGGTTTCTAGCGGGTACAGAGACCCAGTACTTC. Its translation is CASSEMRFLAGTETQYF.